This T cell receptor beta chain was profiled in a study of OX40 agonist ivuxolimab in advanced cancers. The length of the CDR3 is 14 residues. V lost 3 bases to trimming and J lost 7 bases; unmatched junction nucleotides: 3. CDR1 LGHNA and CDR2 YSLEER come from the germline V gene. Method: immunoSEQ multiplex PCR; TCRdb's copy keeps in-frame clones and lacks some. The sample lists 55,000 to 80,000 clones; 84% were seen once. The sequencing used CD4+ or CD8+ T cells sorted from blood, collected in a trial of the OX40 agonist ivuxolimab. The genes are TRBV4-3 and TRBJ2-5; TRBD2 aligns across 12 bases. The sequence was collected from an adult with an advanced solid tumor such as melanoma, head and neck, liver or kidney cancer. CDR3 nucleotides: TGCGCCAGCAGCCAGGCTAGCGGGAGGGGGACCCAGTACTTC. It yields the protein CASSQASGRGTQYF.